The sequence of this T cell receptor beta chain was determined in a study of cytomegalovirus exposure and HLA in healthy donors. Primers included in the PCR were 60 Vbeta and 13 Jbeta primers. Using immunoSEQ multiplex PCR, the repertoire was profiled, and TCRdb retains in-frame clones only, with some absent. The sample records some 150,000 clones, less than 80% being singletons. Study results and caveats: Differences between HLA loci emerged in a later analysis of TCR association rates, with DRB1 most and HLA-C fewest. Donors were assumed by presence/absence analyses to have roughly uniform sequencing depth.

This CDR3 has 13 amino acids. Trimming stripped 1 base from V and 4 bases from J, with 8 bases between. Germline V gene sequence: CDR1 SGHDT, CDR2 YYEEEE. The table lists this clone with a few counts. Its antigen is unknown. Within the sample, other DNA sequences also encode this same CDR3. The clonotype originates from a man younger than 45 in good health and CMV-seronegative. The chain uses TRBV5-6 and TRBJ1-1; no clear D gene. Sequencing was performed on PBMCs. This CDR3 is CASSLTGSTEAFF. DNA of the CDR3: TGTGCCAGCAGCTTGACGGGGTCCACTGAAGCTTTCTTT.